This passage covers 8 T cell receptor beta chains from one sample sequenced in a study of cytomegalovirus exposure and HLA in healthy donors. 60 Vbeta and 13 Jbeta primers were used in PCR. Measured with immunoSEQ multiplex PCR; TCRdb has only the in-frame clones, and not every one. This table has 150,000 to 200,000 clones, about two thirds appearing once. The specimen was PBMCs. All receptors come from a woman under 30 in good health and CMV-seropositive.

J is TRBJ2-3 and V is TRBV6-5, with 10 positions matching TRBD1. CDR1 and CDR2 from the germline V gene are MNHEY and SVGAGI. V shed 8 bases and J 4 bases; nucleotides not matched to a gene: 6. CDR3 length: 14 residues. As DNA, the CDR3 is TGTGCCAGCGGGACAGGGGTTAGGTCAGATACGCAGTATTTT. Translation: CASGTGVRSDTQYF.

The CDR3 nucleotides read TGTGCCAGCAGCTTATGGGGGGGGCCCACAGATACGCAGTATTTT. Protein: CASSLWGGPTDTQYF. V is TRBV7-3 and J is TRBJ2-3; D perhaps matches TRBD2 (7 bases). Trimming pared 2 bases from V and 2 bases from J, leaving 11 bases between. CDR3 length: 15 residues. The germline V gene encodes CDR1 SGHTA and CDR2 FQGTGA.

V gene TRBV29-1 combines with J gene TRBJ2-3, with 8 bases fitting TRBD1. The ends lost 6 bases at V and 0 bases at J; junction bases unmatched: 14. The CDR3 runs 17 residues. CDR1 and CDR2 from the germline V gene are SQVTM and ANQGSEA. The CDR3 reads CSVGTGQASRSTDTQYF. CDR3 in DNA: TGCAGCGTGGGAACGGGACAGGCCTCGAGAAGCACAGATACGCAGTATTTT.

The chain is built from TRBV9 and TRBJ2-3, with TRBD2 matching over 8 bases. Losses at the gene ends were 4 bases for V and 3 bases for J; bases not matched to a gene: 7. The CDR3 is made up of 15 amino acids. Germline CDR1 SGDLS, CDR2 YYNGEE. The CDR3 sequence is CASSKRSGGTDTQYF. The CDR3 nucleotides read TGTGCCAGCAGCAAGCGAAGCGGGGGAACAGATACGCAGTATTTT. The whole variable domain, remainder taken from reference TRBV9 and TRBJ2-3, is DSGVTQTPKHLITATGQRVTLRCSPRSGDLSVYWYQQSLDQGLQFLIQYYNGEERAKGNILERFSAQQFPDLHSELNLSSLELGDSALYFCASSKRSGGTDTQYFGPGTRLTVL.

The V call is TRBV6-5, the J call TRBJ2-5, with 11 positions matching TRBD2. The CDR3 covers 16 residues. CDR1 MNHEY and CDR2 SVGAGI come from the germline V gene. V was clipped by 2 bases and J by 2 bases; unmatched bases: 4. In DNA form, the CDR3 reads TGTGCCAGCAGTTACCGGGGACTAGCGGCACAAGAGACCCAGTACTTC. This codes for CASSYRGLAAQETQYF.

This chain connects TRBV5-1 to TRBJ2-1; D remains ambiguous. V gave up 4 bases and J gave up 4 bases, with 18 bases separating them. This CDR3 is built from 16 residues. Germline loops: CDR1 SGHRS, CDR2 YFSETQ. The DNA of the CDR3 is TGCGCCAGCAGCCTATTGATGGAAGCGATGTACAATGAGCAGTTCTTC. This codes for CASSLLMEAMYNEQFF. The full variable domain, its missing parts supplied by reference TRBV5-1 and TRBJ2-1, is KAGVTQTPRYLIKTRGQQVTLSCSPISGHRSVSWYQQTPGQGLQFLFEYFSETQRNKGNFPGRFSGRQFSNSRSEMNVSTLELGDSALYLCASSLLMEAMYNEQFFGPGTRLTVL.

The chain has TRBV7-8 and TRBJ1-5; maybe TRBD1 (6 bases). The CDR3 consists of 15 residues. The V end lost 1 base, the J end lost 4 bases, and 11 bases lay between the germline ends. Germline-derived CDR1 and CDR2 are SGHVS and FQNEAQ. The CDR3 sequence: CASSLGTVGNQPQHF. The CDR3 nucleotides read TGTGCCAGCAGCTTAGGGACAGTCGGAAATCAGCCCCAGCATTTT.

The rearrangement joins TRBV19 to TRBJ1-6; TRBD1 matches at 12 bases. Unmatched junction bases numbered 7, after V lost 1 base and J lost 6 bases. The CDR3 runs 18 residues. Germline V gene data show CDR1 as LNHDA and CDR2 as SQIVND (reference sequence). The CDR3 coding sequence is TGTGCCAGTAGTATAGGCCCCGGGACAGGGGGCTCTAATTCACCCCTCCACTTT. This encodes CASSIGPGTGGSNSPLHF.